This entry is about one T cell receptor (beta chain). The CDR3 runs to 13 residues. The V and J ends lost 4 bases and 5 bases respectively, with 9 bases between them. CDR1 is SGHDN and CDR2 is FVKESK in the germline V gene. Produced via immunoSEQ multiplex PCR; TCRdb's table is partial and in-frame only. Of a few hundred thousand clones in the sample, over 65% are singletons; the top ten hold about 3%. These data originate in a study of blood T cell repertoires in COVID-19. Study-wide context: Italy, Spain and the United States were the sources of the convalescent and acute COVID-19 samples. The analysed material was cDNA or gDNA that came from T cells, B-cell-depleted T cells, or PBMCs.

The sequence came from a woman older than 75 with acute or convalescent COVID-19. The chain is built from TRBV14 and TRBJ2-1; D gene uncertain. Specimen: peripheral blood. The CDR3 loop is CASSLERDNEQFF. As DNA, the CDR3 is TGTGCCAGCAGCCTCGAGAGAGACAATGAGCAGTTCTTC.